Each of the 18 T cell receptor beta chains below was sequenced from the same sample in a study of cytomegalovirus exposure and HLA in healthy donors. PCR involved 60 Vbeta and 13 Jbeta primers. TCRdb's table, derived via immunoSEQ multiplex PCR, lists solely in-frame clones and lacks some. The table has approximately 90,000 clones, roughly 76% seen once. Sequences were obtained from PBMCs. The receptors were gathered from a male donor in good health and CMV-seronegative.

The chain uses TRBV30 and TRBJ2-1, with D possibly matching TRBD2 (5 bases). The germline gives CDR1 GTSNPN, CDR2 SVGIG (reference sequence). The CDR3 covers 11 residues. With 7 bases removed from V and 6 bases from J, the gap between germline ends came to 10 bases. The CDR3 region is CAFLTSNEQFF. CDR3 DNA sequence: TGTGCCTTCCTCACTAGCAATGAGCAGTTCTTC. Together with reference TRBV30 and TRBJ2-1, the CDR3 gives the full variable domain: SQTIHQWPATLVQPVGSPLSLECTVEGTSNPNLYWYRQAAGRGLQLLFYSVGIGQISSEVPQNLSASRPQDRQFILSSKKLLLSDSGFYLCAFLTSNEQFFGPGTRLTVL.

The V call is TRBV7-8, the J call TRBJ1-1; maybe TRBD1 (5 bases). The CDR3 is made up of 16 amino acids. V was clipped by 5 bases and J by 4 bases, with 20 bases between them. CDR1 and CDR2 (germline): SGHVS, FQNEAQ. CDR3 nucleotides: TGTGCCAGCAGCCTACCCCTCGGGGGAGCTGGCACTGAAGCTTTCTTT. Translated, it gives CASSLPLGGAGTEAFF.

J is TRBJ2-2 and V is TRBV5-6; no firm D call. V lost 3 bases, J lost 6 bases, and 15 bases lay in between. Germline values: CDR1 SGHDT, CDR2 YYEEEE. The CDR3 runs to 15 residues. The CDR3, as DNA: TGTGCCAGCAGCTACAGTGCCAGTGGGTCCGGGGAGCTGTTTTTT. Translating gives CASSYSASGSGELFF.

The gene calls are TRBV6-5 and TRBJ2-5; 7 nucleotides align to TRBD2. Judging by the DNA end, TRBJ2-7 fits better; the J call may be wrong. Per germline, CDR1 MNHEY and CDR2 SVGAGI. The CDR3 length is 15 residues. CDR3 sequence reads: CASSYGWEGAYEQYF. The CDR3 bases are TGTGCCAGCAGTTACGGGTGGGAGGGTGCCTACGAGCAGTACTTC.

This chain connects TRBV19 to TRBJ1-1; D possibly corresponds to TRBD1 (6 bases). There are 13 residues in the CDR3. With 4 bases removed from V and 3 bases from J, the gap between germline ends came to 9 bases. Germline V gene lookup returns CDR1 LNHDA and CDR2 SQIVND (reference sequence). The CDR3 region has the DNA TGTGCCAGTAGTAAAGACAGGTACACTGAAGCTTTCTTT. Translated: CASSKDRYTEAFF.

In nucleotides, the CDR3 is TGTGCCAGCAGCGACACCCGACGAACTGAAGCTTTCTTT. Its translation is CASSDTRRTEAFF. This chain links TRBV6-5 with TRBJ1-1; no firm D call. Germline assignment: CDR1 MNHEY and CDR2 SVGAGI. V lost 6 bases to trimming and J lost 5 bases, with 13 bases between them. The CDR3 is 13 residues long.

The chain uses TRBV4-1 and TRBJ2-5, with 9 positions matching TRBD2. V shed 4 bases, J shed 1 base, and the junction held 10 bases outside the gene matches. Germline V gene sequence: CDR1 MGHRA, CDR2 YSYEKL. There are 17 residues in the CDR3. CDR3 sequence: CASSRASGKKGQETQYF. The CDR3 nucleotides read TGCGCCAGCAGCCGGGCTAGCGGGAAGAAAGGCCAAGAGACCCAGTACTTC.

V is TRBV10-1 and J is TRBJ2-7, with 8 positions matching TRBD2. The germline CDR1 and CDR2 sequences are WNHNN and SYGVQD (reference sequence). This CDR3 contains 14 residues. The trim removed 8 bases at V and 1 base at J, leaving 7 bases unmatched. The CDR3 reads CASGSGGGSYEQYF. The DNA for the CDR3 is TGCGCCAGCGGCTCTGGCGGGGGGTCCTACGAGCAGTACTTC.

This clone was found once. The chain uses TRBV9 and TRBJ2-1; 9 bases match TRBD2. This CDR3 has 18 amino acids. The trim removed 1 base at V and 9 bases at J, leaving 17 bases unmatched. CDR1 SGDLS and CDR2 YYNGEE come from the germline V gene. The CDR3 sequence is CASSVNPRTVAGASEQFF. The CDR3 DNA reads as TGTGCCAGCAGCGTAAATCCTAGAACGGTAGCGGGAGCAAGTGAGCAGTTCTTC.

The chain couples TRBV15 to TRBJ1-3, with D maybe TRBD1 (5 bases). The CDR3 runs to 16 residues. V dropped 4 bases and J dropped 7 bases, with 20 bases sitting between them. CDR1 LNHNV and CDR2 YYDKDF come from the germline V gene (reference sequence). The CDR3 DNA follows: TGTGCCACCAGCACTACAACCGGGGGGAGGACGAACACCATATATTTT. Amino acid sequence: CATSTTTGGRTNTIYF.

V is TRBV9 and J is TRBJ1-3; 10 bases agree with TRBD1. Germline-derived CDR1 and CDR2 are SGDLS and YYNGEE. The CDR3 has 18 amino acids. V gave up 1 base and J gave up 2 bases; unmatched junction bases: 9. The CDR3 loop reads CASSVTLLGQGAGNTIYF. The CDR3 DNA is TGTGCCAGCAGCGTAACCCTACTAGGACAGGGGGCTGGAAACACCATATATTTT.

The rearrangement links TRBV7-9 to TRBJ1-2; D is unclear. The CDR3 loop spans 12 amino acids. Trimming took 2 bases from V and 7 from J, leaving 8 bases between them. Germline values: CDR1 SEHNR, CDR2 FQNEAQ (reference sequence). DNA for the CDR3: TGTGCCAGCAGCTTATCTCGGAGTGGCTACACCTTC. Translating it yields CASSLSRSGYTF.

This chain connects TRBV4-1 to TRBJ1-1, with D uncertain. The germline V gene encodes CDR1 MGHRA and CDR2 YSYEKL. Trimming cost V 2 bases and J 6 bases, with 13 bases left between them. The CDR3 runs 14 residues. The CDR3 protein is CASSQQTRGPEAFF. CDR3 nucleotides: TGCGCCAGCAGCCAACAAACCCGAGGGCCTGAAGCTTTCTTT.

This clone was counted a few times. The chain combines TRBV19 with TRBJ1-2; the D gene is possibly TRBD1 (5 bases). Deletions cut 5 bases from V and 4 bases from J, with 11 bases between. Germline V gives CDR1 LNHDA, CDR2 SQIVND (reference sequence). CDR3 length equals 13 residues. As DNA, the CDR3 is TGTGCCAGTAGTCAGGGCCGTGCCTATGGCTACACCTTC. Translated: CASSQGRAYGYTF.

The CDR3 coding sequence is TGCGCCAGCAGCCAAGACGGGCTGCGGCGGGTCGGGAAAAATCAGCCCCAGCATTTT. Encoded protein: CASSQDGLRRVGKNQPQHF. The chain carries TRBV4-1 and TRBJ1-5, with no clear D. The CDR3 spans 19 residues. CDR1 and CDR2 (germline): MGHRA, YSYEKL. Trimming removed 0 bases at V and 4 bases at J, with 22 bases between.

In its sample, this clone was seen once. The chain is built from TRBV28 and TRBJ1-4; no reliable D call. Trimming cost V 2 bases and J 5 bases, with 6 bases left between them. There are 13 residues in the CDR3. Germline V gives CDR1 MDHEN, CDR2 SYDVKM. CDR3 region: CASSLGGNEKLFF. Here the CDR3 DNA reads TGTGCCAGCAGTTTAGGAGGGAATGAAAAACTGTTTTTT.

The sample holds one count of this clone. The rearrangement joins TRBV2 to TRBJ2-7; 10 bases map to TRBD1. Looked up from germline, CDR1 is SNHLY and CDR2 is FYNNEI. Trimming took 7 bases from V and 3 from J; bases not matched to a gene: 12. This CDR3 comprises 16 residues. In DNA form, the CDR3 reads TGTGCCAGCACCGAAATCCTCCGGGACAGGGGCTACGAGCAGTACTTC. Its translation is CASTEILRDRGYEQYF.

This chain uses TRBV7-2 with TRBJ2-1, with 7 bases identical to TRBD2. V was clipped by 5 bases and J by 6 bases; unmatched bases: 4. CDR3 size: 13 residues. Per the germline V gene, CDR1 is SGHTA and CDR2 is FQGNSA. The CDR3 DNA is TGTGCCAGCAGCCTAAGCGGGGCCAATGAGCAGTTCTTC. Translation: CASSLSGANEQFF.